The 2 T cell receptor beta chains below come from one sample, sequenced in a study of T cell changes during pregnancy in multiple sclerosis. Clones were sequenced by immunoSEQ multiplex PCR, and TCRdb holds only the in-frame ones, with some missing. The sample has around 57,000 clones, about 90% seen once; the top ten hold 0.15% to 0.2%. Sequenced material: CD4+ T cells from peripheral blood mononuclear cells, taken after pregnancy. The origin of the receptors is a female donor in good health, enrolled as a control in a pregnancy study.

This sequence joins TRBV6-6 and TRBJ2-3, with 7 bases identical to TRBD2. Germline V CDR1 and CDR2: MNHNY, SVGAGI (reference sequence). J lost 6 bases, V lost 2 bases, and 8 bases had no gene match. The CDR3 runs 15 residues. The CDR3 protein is CASSYSGTTTDTQYF. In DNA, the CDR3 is TGTGCCAGCAGTTACAGTGGGACTACAACCGATACGCAGTATTTT.

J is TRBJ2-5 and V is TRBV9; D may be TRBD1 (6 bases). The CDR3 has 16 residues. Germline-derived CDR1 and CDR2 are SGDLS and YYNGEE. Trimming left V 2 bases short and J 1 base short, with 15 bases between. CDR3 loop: CASSVGYTGIQETQYF. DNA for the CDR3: TGTGCCAGCAGCGTGGGCTACACAGGGATCCAAGAGACCCAGTACTTC.